This TCR beta chain came from a study of shared clonotypes between healthy human individuals (dated by TCRdb to 2018 to 2020). Regarding the study in general: The cohort included three men and a couple of women between 18 and 49 years of age. For each donor, three plates each were used for CD4 naive and CD4 memory, two plates were used for CD8 naive, and one plate was used for CD8 memory. To estimate repertoire size and how much clonotypes are shared between individuals, the study performed deep sequencing of blood TCR repertoires from a handful of healthy adults. To increase sequencing depth and limit assay-specific biases, TCR repertoire library preparation and sequencing were carried out by different laboratories using diverse techniques. Each donor's leukapheresis produced roughly between roughly 0.85 and 9.5 billion PBMCs.

A note on this clone: Its specific antigen is unknown. Per-nucleotide qualities are absent, and no much larger clonotype sits a single base away.

Findings and caveats that apply to the study as a whole: Higher generation probabilities were observed for clonotypes shared by all four sorted-subset donors than for non-shared clonotypes. Even with the large sequencing depth, rarefaction of the sorted-subset datasets indicated that sequencing was incomplete. Pairwise subsampling indicated that sequencing depth was expected to affect the degree of clonotype sharing among donors. Naive subsets generally had larger estimated clonotype richness than memory subsets. When a few donors were compared, the shared fraction of clonotypes was about 5.4% for naive CD4, about 4% for naive CD8, 2% to 2.5% for memory CD4, and 0.35% to 0.5% for memory CD8. Sampling was restricted to blood, and TCR repertoires in tissue are likely to differ from TCR repertoires in blood. Because the study included a small number of donors, the genetic and exposure-history diversity represented was limited.

The CDR3 covers 14 residues, taking in both the cysteine and the phenylalanine. Of the read, only the CDR3 DNA is kept; its 42 bases are in frame from base 1. At the junction V is shortened by 3 bases and J by 4 bases; bases outside the gene matches: 2. Via the germline V gene, CDR1 is MDHEN and CDR2 SYDVKM. CD8 naive samples consisted of CD45RO-negative cells that were positively selected for CCR7, yielding a CD45RA+CCR7+ population without TemRA cells. The donors were healthy, HIV-negative adults who had no recently reported acute infections or vaccinations. Every donor was a Caucasian adult living in Nashville, Tennessee, USA. Blood was obtained by leukapheresis, after which PBMCs were separated by Ficoll-Histopaque density gradient centrifugation and cryopreserved in liquid nitrogen vapor phase. Purity and quantity of every magnetically sorted T cell population were checked by analytical flow cytometry. Genomic DNA was isolated from every sorted fraction and measured by UV absorbance on a Nanodrop 2000c.

Using the deep immunoSEQ assay, multiplex PCR amplified TCR CDR3 regions from genomic DNA. For each cell subset, the extracted genomic DNA was distributed evenly across all wells of several immunoSEQ 96-well plates, and each plate served as one replicate. For sorted subsets, 150 to 250 ng genomic DNA, equal to tens of thousands of T cell genomes, was loaded into each replicate PCR. Purified libraries were quantified with a Qubit 3.0 fluorometer, sized on a Bioanalyzer 2100, and re-quantified with the KAPA Library Quantification kit. Each immunoSEQ 96-well plate was sequenced on its own single-read 150-cycle Illumina NextSeq 550 flow cell. The study's processing was this. Because only junctional sequences without quality scores were contained in the immunoSEQ output, filtering matching that applied to full-length reads could not be performed. To assign V/J genes and CDR3, sequences were annotated using PyIR, a Python wrapper for IgBLAST v1.9, with IMGT germline references. Reads were removed for weak V/J assignments (E-value above 1e-6), missing CDR3, stop codons, out-of-frame junctions, or ambiguous translated residues. V3J clonotypes were defined as sequences sharing an identical inferred V gene, J gene, and CDR3 amino acid sequence. The percentage overlap between two repertoires was calculated by dividing the number of shared unique clonotypes by the size of the smaller repertoire. Richness of each repertoire was evaluated using RTK rarefaction, the Chao1 estimator, and Recon v2.1 estimates of unobserved clonotypes. Generation probabilities for all TCRbeta clonotypes obtained by the gDNA method from a handful of donors were computed using OLGA. The source is immuneACCESS, and TCRdb retained only in-frame sequences with V and J called. Part of the clones is not carried over; for the studies checked, unresolved V genes explain less than half of this, and the remainder is unexplained. The V and J calls and clone size come from that table; D and trimming were worked out from the DNA. A total of hundreds of thousands of clones appear in this sample, around 95% of them only once. The top ten clonotypes cover over 0.095% of the sample.

The TCR originated in a woman in her twenties or thirties in good health. The sequence is built from TRBV28 and TRBJ1-1; a stretch of 10 junction bases matches TRBD1. Sample: naive CD8+ T cells sorted from blood. Sample cell subset or site, as interpreted from the label and publication: CD45RA+CCR7+. The DNA sequence reads TGTGCCAGCAGTTTCGGACAGGGGGTCACTGAAGCTTTCTTT. Its protein product is CASSFGQGVTEAFF.